Sequencing of this T cell receptor (beta chain) was carried out in a study of blood T cell repertoires in COVID-19 (TCRdb year 2020). Regarding the research as a whole: Samples covering the acute and convalescent phases of COVID-19 were provided by collaborators in the United States, Italy and Spain. The samples were drawn from the first 160 participants of the ongoing ImmuneRACE study and from under 1,500 subjects provided by 6 global collaborators. The prospective study material was composed of cDNA or gDNA derived from T cells, B-cell-depleted T cells, or PBMCs. A freely available public database, intended as a resource for researchers studying the immune response to SARS-CoV-2, is where the repertoires were released. Where available, HLA class I and class II types were obtained from metadata supplied by the sample provider rather than from assay-based typing. Nearly every sample came with metadata listing a de-identified subject ID, COVID-19 status, age in years and sex. Subjects who had been exposed to COVID-19, were actively infected with it, or had recovered from it provided the deeply sampled blood TCRbeta repertoires that made up the dataset. General findings and caveats noted by the study authors: The amount of clinical and demographic metadata varied by source and participant and was provided uncurated.

The immunoSEQ Assay, a bias-controlled multiplex PCR, was used to amplify TCRbeta CDR3 regions from genomic DNA. The paper's processing steps were these. The number of nucleated cells in each sample was estimated by amplification of reference gene primers within the assay. Sequence reads were collapsed and filtered to measure the absolute abundance of every unique TCRbeta CDR3 rearrangement. For each sample, productive Simpson clonality was calculated as the square root of Simpson's diversity index across productive rearrangements. The source is immuneACCESS, and TCRdb retained only in-frame sequences with V and J called. Part of the clones is not carried over; for the studies checked, unresolved V genes explain less than half of this, and the remainder is unexplained. V, J and clone size were drawn from that table, and D and trimming were deduced from the DNA. This sample holds 120,000 to 150,000 clones; approximately 88% were observed only once. Of the sample, 0.95% to 1.5% falls within the top ten clones.

Participants in the prospective study were enrolled through a virtual design, were aged about 18 to 100 years, and lived in 24 United States geographic areas. Cohort assignment in the prospective study relied on participant-reported clinical history from a screening survey and a study questionnaire. In the prospective study, mobile phlebotomists collected whole blood, serum and a nasopharyngeal or oropharyngeal swab from each participant. Over a roughly two-month period, participants in the prospective study had the option of providing additional blood draws and questionnaires. Before DNA extraction, prospective study blood samples were shipped either frozen or at room temperature. As encoded in the germline V gene, CDR1 is SGHVS while CDR2 is FQNEAQ. V is cut back by 3 bases and J by 1 base, with 9 bases in the junction unmatched. The cysteine opens and the phenylalanine closes a CDR3 of 16 amino acids. Just the 48-base CDR3 DNA is kept, in frame starting at base 1.

This clone was observed a few times. Its cognate antigen has yet to be identified. Per-nucleotide qualities are absent, and no much larger clonotype sits a single base away. The sequence derives from a woman between 25 and 40 years old with acute COVID-19. The chain couples TRBV7-8 to TRBJ2-7; TRBD1 agrees with 7 junctional bases. Sequencing was done on a sample of PBMCs or T cells enriched from blood (not recorded which). The nucleotides are TGTGCCAGCAGCTTGCCGACAGGGAAGCCTTCCTACGAGCAGTACTTC. Its coded protein is CASSLPTGKPSYEQYF.